Sequencing of this T cell receptor beta chain was carried out in a study of Ad26.COV2.S vaccination and SARS-CoV-2 variants. Looking at the study overall: The Ad26.COV2.S arm of the COV1001 trial was where the donor was placed. Intramuscular Ad26.COV2.S doses were given once or twice, 56 days apart.

Produced via immunoSEQ multiplex PCR; TCRdb's table is partial and in-frame only. This table has 300,000 to 400,000 clones, around 86% appearing once. As to treatment: some 20 received Ad26.COV2.S at low or high dose, single or two shots; 5 received placebo; per-sample allocation not given. Sampling was done on day 63 after the first vaccine or placebo injection. This clone was seen only once. The germline V gene has CDR1 SGHNT and CDR2 YENEEA. The CDR3 length is 13 residues. Trimming removed 5 bases at V and 2 bases at J, with 9 bases between. The origin of this receptor is a person between 18 and 59 years old who received the Ad26.COV2.S COVID-19 vaccine or a placebo. The sample consisted of peripheral blood, taken in a trial of Ad26.COV2.S vaccine versus placebo. V and J are TRBV11-3 and TRBJ1-1; D uncertain. The CDR3 DNA follows: TGTGCCAGCAGCCAATCCCTTAACACTGAAGCTTTCTTT. As protein: CASSQSLNTEAFF.